The 29 T cell receptor beta chains below were found in one sample sequenced in a study of control samples from healthy donors and cancer patients. Data came from immunoSEQ multiplex PCR; TCRdb stores just in-frame clones and leaves some out. The table has about 140,000 clones, around 94% seen once; the top ten hold roughly 13%. The sequenced material came from blood. Receptor source: a man aged 40-49 years in good health.

This rearrangement joins TRBV7-9 to TRBJ2-1; 8 bases map to TRBD2. J was trimmed by 8 bases and V by 5 bases; bases with no gene match: 11. Germline V gene data show CDR1 as SEHNR and CDR2 as FQNEAQ (reference sequence). This CDR3 is 15 amino acids long. The CDR3 protein is CASSLRGGRVHEQFF. The CDR3 DNA reads TGTGCCAGCAGCCTCCGGGGGGGCAGGGTCCATGAGCAGTTCTTC.

The CDR3 region has the DNA TGTGCCAGCTCACCTGCAGGGTCAGATACGCAGTATTTT. This encodes CASSPAGSDTQYF. The rearrangement joins TRBV18 to TRBJ2-3; D possibly corresponds to TRBD1 (5 bases). The CDR3 sequence is 13 residues long. The ends were cut back, 3 bases at V and 4 bases at J, with 8 bases in the middle. Germline values: CDR1 KGHSH, CDR2 LQKENI.

The chain has TRBV5-1 and TRBJ1-1; D is ambiguous. V was cut by 6 bases and J by 2 bases, with 11 bases left in between. There are 13 residues in the CDR3. The germline V gene has CDR1 SGHRS and CDR2 YFSETQ. CDR3 nucleotide sequence: TGCGCCAGCACGGATCAGGTAAACACTGAAGCTTTCTTT. As protein: CASTDQVNTEAFF.

This clone was observed a single time. The gene calls are TRBV3-1 (or the pseudogene TRBV3-2) and TRBJ2-1; 7 bases match TRBD1. The ends lost 2 bases at V and 0 bases at J; junction bases unmatched: 7. This CDR3 is built from 17 residues. Germline loops: CDR1 LGHDT, CDR2 YNNKEL (reference sequence). The DNA of the CDR3 is TGTGCCAGCAGCCAACACCCGACAGGGAGCTCCTACAATGAGCAGTTCTTC. Amino acids: CASSQHPTGSSYNEQFF.

V usage is TRBV2 and J usage is TRBJ2-2; 8 nucleotides align to TRBD1. The ends lost 8 bases at V and 6 bases at J; junction bases unmatched: 5. The CDR3 contains 13 residues. The germline V gene has CDR1 SNHLY and CDR2 FYNNEI. The CDR3 coding sequence is TGTGCCAGCGGGCAGGGGGCGGCCGGGGAGCTGTTTTTT. It specifies CASGQGAAGELFF.

The V call is TRBV7-9, the J call TRBJ1-1, with no clear D. The CDR3 extends over 14 amino acids. Germline-derived CDR1 and CDR2 are SEHNR and FQNEAQ (reference sequence). With 5 bases removed from V and 1 base from J, the gap between germline ends came to 11 bases. CDR3 sequence (DNA): TGTGCCAGCAGCAAAAATACAGAGAACACTGAAGCTTTCTTT. This encodes CASSKNTENTEAFF. The entire variable domain, with the rest obtained from reference TRBV7-9 and TRBJ1-1, is as follows: DTGVSQNPRHKITKRGQNVTFRCDPISEHNRLYWYRQTLGQGPEFLTYFQNEAQLEKSRLLSDRFSAERPKGSFSTLEIQRTEQGDSAMYLCASSKNTENTEAFFGQGTRLTVV.

V usage is TRBV9 and J usage is TRBJ2-7; a possible D gene is TRBD1 (5 bases). Germline CDR1 SGDLS, CDR2 YYNGEE. There are 15 residues in the CDR3. Trimming shortened V by 2 bases and J by 2 bases, and 14 bases separated the two germline ends. CDR3 DNA: TGTGCCAGCAGCGTCCAGGGAACGTCGGCCTACGAGCAGTACTTC. It encodes CASSVQGTSAYEQYF.

The V gene is TRBV27, the J gene TRBJ1-1, with D perhaps TRBD1 (6 bases). The CDR3 runs 13 residues. V lost 3 bases and J 7 bases, leaving 12 bases between the germline ends. The germline gives CDR1 MNHEY, CDR2 SMNVEV (reference sequence). CDR3 sequence: CASSFGAGVEAFF. DNA for the CDR3: TGTGCCAGCAGTTTCGGAGCAGGGGTTGAAGCTTTCTTT.

The gene calls are TRBV13 and TRBJ2-7; 8 bases map to TRBD1. Germline V gives CDR1 PRHDT, CDR2 FYEKMQ (reference sequence). The J segment lost 2 bases and the V segment lost 5 bases, leaving 8 bases of the junction unmatched. This CDR3 spans 15 amino acids. DNA for the CDR3: TGTGCCAGCAGCCCCACGACAGGGGATCCCTACGAGCAGTACTTC. Translation: CASSPTTGDPYEQYF. Variable domain in full (rest from reference TRBV13 and TRBJ2-7): AAGVIQSPRHLIKEKRETATLKCYPIPRHDTVYWYQQGPGQDPQFLISFYEKMQSDKGSIPDRFSAQQFSDYHSELNMSSLELGDSALYFCASSPTTGDPYEQYFGPGTRLTVT.

The rearrangement joins TRBV27 to TRBJ2-7; 8 nucleotides match TRBD1. The CDR3 is made up of 13 amino acids. The J segment lost 7 bases and the V segment lost 5 bases, leaving 7 bases of the junction unmatched. CDR1 is MNHEY, CDR2 SMNVEV, per germline (reference sequence). The chain's CDR3 is CASSTGGYYEQYF. Written as DNA, the CDR3 is TGTGCCAGCAGTACAGGGGGTTATTATGAGCAGTACTTC.

This chain connects TRBV29-1 to TRBJ1-1; D gene unclear. Germline CDR1 SQVTM, CDR2 ANQGSEA. CDR3 size: 13 residues. The V gene lost 4 bases and the J gene lost 1 base, with 10 bases spanning the gap. The CDR3, as DNA: TGCAGCGTTGCTGTGGGCCCGAACACTGAAGCTTTCTTT. It codes for CSVAVGPNTEAFF.

V and J are TRBV5-1 and TRBJ2-3; D remains ambiguous. The CDR3 contains 11 residues. Germline-derived CDR1 and CDR2 are SGHRS and YFSETQ. Between the trimmed V and J ends, which lost 2 bases and 5 bases, there was a span of 3 bases. The CDR3 sequence is CASSFLDTQYF. The CDR3 DNA is TGCGCCAGCAGCTTTTTAGATACGCAGTATTTT. The whole variable domain, filled in from reference TRBV5-1 and TRBJ2-3, reads KAGVTQTPRYLIKTRGQQVTLSCSPISGHRSVSWYQQTPGQGLQFLFEYFSETQRNKGNFPGRFSGRQFSNSRSEMNVSTLELGDSALYLCASSFLDTQYFGPGTRLTVL.

This chain connects TRBV9 to TRBJ1-5; D is unclear. With 0 bases removed from V and 4 bases from J, the gap between germline ends came to 5 bases. This CDR3 region has 13 residues. Germline CDR1 is SGDLS and CDR2 is YYNGEE. CDR3 region: CASSVGLNQPQHF. The CDR3 bases are TGTGCCAGCAGCGTAGGTCTAAATCAGCCCCAGCATTTT.

This chain joins TRBV5-1 and TRBJ2-3; D is unresolved. The CDR3 totals 14 residues. In germline, CDR1 is SGHRS, CDR2 YFSETQ. V gave up 3 bases and J gave up 2 bases, with 10 bases separating them. The CDR3 protein is CASSSHRNTDTQYF. The CDR3, as DNA: TGCGCCAGCAGCTCGCACCGGAACACAGATACGCAGTATTTT.

This clone was counted once. This chain links TRBV10-2 with TRBJ2-5, with D perhaps TRBD2 (5 bases). Germline CDR1 and CDR2: WSHSY and SAAADI. Trimming stripped 4 bases from V and 5 bases from J, with 11 bases between. The length of the CDR3 is 13 residues. Written as DNA, the CDR3 is TGCGCCAGCAGTGGAGGGTGGGGTGAGACCCAGTACTTC. This sequence encodes CASSGGWGETQYF.

This rearrangement joins TRBV6-2 or TRBV6-3 to TRBJ1-3; tentative D call: TRBD1 (5 bases). This CDR3 is built from 16 residues. V lost 2 bases and J 6 bases, leaving 17 bases between the germline ends. Germline lookup yields CDR1 MNHEY and CDR2 SVGEGT. CDR3 region: CASSYLIDRPTNTIYF. In DNA form, the CDR3 reads TGTGCCAGCAGTTACCTCATCGACAGACCCACAAACACCATATATTTT.

This clone was detected only once. The chain employs TRBV5-1 and TRBJ2-5; a weak D match, TRBD1 (5 bases). V dropped 0 bases and J dropped 3 bases, with 9 bases sitting between them. The CDR3 is made up of 14 amino acids. Germline assignment: CDR1 SGHRS and CDR2 YFSETQ. The CDR3 loop is CASSLGGAEETQYF. CDR3 bases: TGCGCCAGCAGCTTGGGTGGGGCTGAAGAGACCCAGTACTTC.

The chain joins TRBV7-9 to TRBJ2-1; the D gene could be TRBD1 or TRBD2 (5 bases each). Germline V CDR1 and CDR2: SEHNR, FQNEAQ (reference sequence). The V end was cut by 5 bases, the J end by 4 bases, with 18 bases between. The CDR3 spans 16 residues. The CDR3 sequence: CASSPPWGRGYNEQFF. Written as DNA, the CDR3 is TGTGCCAGCAGCCCACCGTGGGGGAGAGGGTACAATGAGCAGTTCTTC.

This clone was observed a few times. This chain uses TRBV7-2 with TRBJ1-5, with D unresolved. V was shortened by 5 bases and J by 6 bases, with 14 bases between the two germline ends. The germline V gene encodes CDR1 SGHTA and CDR2 FQGNSA. This CDR3 is 14 amino acids long. CDR3 DNA: TGTGCCAGCAGCCGTGGACCTATGGGTCAGCCCCAGCATTTT. Amino acids: CASSRGPMGQPQHF.

The chain is built from TRBV10-3 and TRBJ2-5, with 9 bases that match TRBD1. CDR1 ENHRY and CDR2 SYGVKD come from the germline V gene. V trimming: 10 bases; J trimming: 0 bases; junction bases outside the gene matches: 9. The CDR3 loop spans 15 amino acids. The CDR3 region is CATRRDRVDQETQYF. The CDR3 DNA reads TGTGCCACCCGCCGGGACAGGGTAGACCAAGAGACCCAGTACTTC.

As to this clone: One junction end disagrees with the germline gene, perhaps due to a read error. V and J are TRBV6-6 and TRBJ1-1; TRBD1 might be the D (6 bases). CDR1 is MNHNY and CDR2 is SVGAGI in the germline V gene (reference sequence). The CDR3 length is 13 residues. CDR3 amino acids: CAGRGGQATEAFF. The CDR3 DNA reads as TGTGCCGGCAGAGGGGGGCAGGCTACTGAAGCTTTCTTT.

The V call is TRBV21-1, the J call TRBJ2-7; TRBD1, the table's D call, lacks a check against the DNA. TRBV21-1 is annotated as a pseudogene. CDR3 length: 16 amino acids. CDR3 amino acids: CASSKDGGQPVYEQYF. The CDR3 DNA sequence: TGTGCCAGCAGCAAAGACGGGGGACAGCCCGTCTACGAGCAGTACTTC.

The genes are TRBV10-1 and TRBJ2-3, with 9 positions matching TRBD2. CDR1 and CDR2 from the germline V gene are WNHNN and SYGVQD (reference sequence). This CDR3 contains 17 residues. The ends lost 3 bases at V and 2 bases at J; junction bases unmatched: 9. Written as DNA, the CDR3 is TGCGCCAGCAGTGAAGGCTTAGCGGGGGCCCCCACAGATACGCAGTATTTT. Its translation: CASSEGLAGAPTDTQYF.

This chain links TRBV9 with TRBJ2-2; TRBD2 might be the D (6 bases). The CDR3 consists of 16 residues. Deletions cut 1 base from V and 5 bases from J, with 15 bases between. From germline, CDR1 is SGDLS and CDR2 YYNGEE. CDR3 nucleotides: TGTGCCAGCAGCGTATCGGAGGGTAGGAGGACCGGGGAGCTGTTTTTT. Encoded protein: CASSVSEGRRTGELFF.

The chain recombines TRBV6-2 or TRBV6-3 with TRBJ2-5; TRBD1 matches at 7 bases. The CDR3 contains 14 residues. Losses at the gene ends were 3 bases for V and 0 bases for J; bases not matched to a gene: 1. Germline loops: CDR1 MNHEY, CDR2 SVGEGT. CDR3 amino acids: CASSYDRDQETQYF. The CDR3 region has the DNA TGTGCCAGCAGTTATGACAGGGACCAAGAGACCCAGTACTTC.

V usage is TRBV20-1 and J usage is TRBJ1-2, with no clear D. CDR3 length: 14 residues. The V and J ends lost 3 bases and 4 bases respectively, with 15 bases between them. Germline assignment: CDR1 DFQATT and CDR2 SNEGSKA (reference sequence). CDR3 in DNA: TGCAGTGCTAGTGCCACCCGGGGTGTCTATGGCTACACCTTC. Its translation: CSASATRGVYGYTF.

The J gene is TRBJ2-7, the V gene TRBV6-6; 9 bases agree with TRBD1. The CDR3 contains 15 residues. With 2 bases clipped from V and 5 bases from J, the junction kept 7 bases outside the gene matches. Germline V gene lookup returns CDR1 MNHNY and CDR2 SVGAGI (reference sequence). CDR3 in amino acids: CASSYTGTGRNEQYF. As DNA, the CDR3 is TGTGCCAGCAGTTACACGGGGACAGGGAGGAACGAGCAGTACTTC.

The rearrangement links TRBV6-6 to TRBJ2-7; tentatively, D is TRBD1 or TRBD2 (5 bases each). Germline V lookup: CDR1 MNHNY, CDR2 SVGAGI (reference sequence). The V end lost 7 bases, the J end lost 2 bases, and 12 bases lay between the germline ends. This CDR3 is built from 13 residues. CDR3 DNA: TGTGCCAGCAACCCAGGGAGCCCCTACGAGCAGTACTTC. It is translated as CASNPGSPYEQYF.

This clone has just one count. V gene TRBV10-3 combines with J gene TRBJ1-1; no clear D gene. This CDR3 is 12 amino acids long. Trimming removed 0 bases at V and 12 bases at J, with 11 bases between. Germline CDR1 ENHRY, CDR2 SYGVKD. The CDR3 DNA sequence: TGTGCCATCAGTGAGTCGTCCATCCCTACTTTCTTT. This translates into CAISESSIPTFF.